The clone carrying this T cell receptor beta chain came up many times. Its antigen remains unknown. The record originates from a study of T cells in Graves' hyperthyroidism and ophthalmopathy. Study results and limitations: The majority of expanded thyroid clonotypes above 0.001 also appeared in blood.

The trim removed 4 bases at V and 8 bases at J, leaving 6 bases unmatched. Germline V lookup: CDR1 KGHSH, CDR2 LQKENI. The CDR3 contains 14 residues. Thyroid ultrasound, orbital computed tomography, clinical symptoms, and serum thyroxine and TRAb underpinned diagnoses. Amplification yielded TCR beta CDR3 regions, with RNA transcripts as the source. In the first-round RT-PCR of the TCR CDR3, the HTBI primer set was used. TCRdb redid the calling of the multiplex PCR reads with MiXCR, one entry per CDR3 protein. The sample has more than 450,000 distinct CDR3 sequences, around 15% seen once. The gene calls are TRBV18 and TRBJ1-2; 11 bases agree with TRBD1. This TCR came from a woman in her 40s with Graves' hyperthyroidism. The specimen was blood. CDR3 protein: CASSQGQGAQGYTF. In nucleotides, the CDR3 is TGTGCCAGCTCACAAGGACAGGGGGCGCAAGGCTACACCTTC.